The next 6 T cell receptor beta chains were all read from a single sample in a study of blood T cell repertoires in COVID-19 (dated by TCRdb to 2020 to 2021). Receptor libraries were prepared by the immunoSEQ multiplex PCR assay. TCRdb re-hosts the immuneACCESS table, in-frame sequences only. Its copies lack some clones; in the studies checked, an unresolved V gene accounts for under half of them, and the cause for the rest is not known. The sample table contains about 110,000 clones; only one count was recorded for 83% of them. The ten largest clones take up 15% to 20% of the sample. Source material: peripheral blood. The receptor source for this set is an older woman with acute or convalescent COVID-19.

This clone was detected once. This chain joins TRBV28 and TRBJ2-4, with unresolved D. Germline V gene sequence: CDR1 MDHEN, CDR2 SYDVKM. The V gene lost 6 bases and the J gene lost 8 bases, with 11 bases spanning the gap. The CDR3 sequence is 12 residues long. The CDR3 DNA is TGTGCCAGCAGCTCAGTGTATGACATTCAGTACTTC. This gives the protein CASSSVYDIQYF.

This rearrangement joins TRBV15 to TRBJ2-3, with TRBD2 matching over 11 bases. The CDR3 runs 16 residues. CDR1 and CDR2 from the germline V gene are LNHNV and YYDKDF (reference sequence). V dropped 4 bases and J dropped 3; count of bases not matched to a gene: 6. DNA of the CDR3: TGTGCCACCAGCATGGGGACTAGCGGCCGAACAGATACGCAGTATTTT. It encodes CATSMGTSGRTDTQYF.

This clone appeared once. The V and J genes are TRBV6-5 and TRBJ2-7, with a weak D call TRBD2 (6 bases). The CDR3 runs 15 residues. Germline V gene data show CDR1 as MNHEY and CDR2 as SVGAGI. V was shortened by 0 bases and J by 1 base, with 10 bases between the two germline ends. CDR3 nucleotides: TGTGCCAGCAGTTACTCGCCTAGCGAGTCCTACGAGCAGTACTTC. Translation: CASSYSPSESYEQYF.

The chain recombines TRBV7-8 with TRBJ1-3; D remains ambiguous. V was shortened by 3 bases and J by 4 bases, with 4 bases between the two germline ends. The CDR3 runs to 12 residues. The germline CDR1 and CDR2 sequences are SGHVS and FQNEAQ. This CDR3 is CASSFKGNTIYF. The CDR3 nucleotides read TGTGCCAGCAGCTTTAAAGGAAACACCATATATTTT.

This rearrangement joins TRBV24-1 to TRBJ2-1; 7 bases match TRBD1. With V trimmed by 5 bases and J by 6 bases, 9 bases remained unmatched. Germline CDR1 and CDR2: KGHDR and SFDVKD. The CDR3 consists of 15 residues. CDR3 sequence (DNA): TGTGCCACCAGTGCCCTCCGAGCAGGGGGCAATGAGCAGTTCTTC. It specifies CATSALRAGGNEQFF.

This clone appeared once. V and J are TRBV28 and TRBJ2-1; TRBD2 matches at 10 bases. CDR3 length: 12 amino acids. The germline gives CDR1 MDHEN, CDR2 SYDVKM. J gave up 5 bases and V 9 bases, and 1 base lay outside the gene matches. The CDR3 reads CASGLADNEQFF. DNA for the CDR3: TGTGCCAGTGGACTAGCGGACAATGAGCAGTTCTTC.